What follows is one TCR beta chain and its context. Its antigen is as yet unknown. This sample is part of a study of cytotoxic CD8 clonotypes in ibrutinib-treated CLL. Findings of the study overall: Before falling back toward baseline at progression, clonality had risen at the time of ibrutinib response. Sustained-remission and progressing patients diverged in sampling times.

Germline CDR1 is MDHEN and CDR2 is SYDVKM. V was clipped by 4 bases and J by 4 bases, with 20 bases between them. This CDR3 is built from 16 residues. Genomic DNA in an amount of approximately 2 micrograms was extracted from cryopreserved PBMCs and used for the preparation of TCR beta libraries. Libraries were prepared by immunoSEQ multiplex PCR; TCRdb keeps only in-frame clonotypes and omits some of them. The data contain 52,000 or so clones, 70% to 90% of them singletons. The gene calls are TRBV28 and TRBJ2-7, with D perhaps TRBD1 or TRBD2 (5 bases each). The receptor was derived from a human donor with chronic lymphocytic leukemia. The sample in question was PBMCs, obtained after 24 months of ibrutinib treatment. CDR3 sequence reads: CASSSIAWDGQYEQYF. In nucleotides, the CDR3 is TGTGCCAGCAGTTCAATTGCTTGGGACGGCCAGTACGAGCAGTACTTC.